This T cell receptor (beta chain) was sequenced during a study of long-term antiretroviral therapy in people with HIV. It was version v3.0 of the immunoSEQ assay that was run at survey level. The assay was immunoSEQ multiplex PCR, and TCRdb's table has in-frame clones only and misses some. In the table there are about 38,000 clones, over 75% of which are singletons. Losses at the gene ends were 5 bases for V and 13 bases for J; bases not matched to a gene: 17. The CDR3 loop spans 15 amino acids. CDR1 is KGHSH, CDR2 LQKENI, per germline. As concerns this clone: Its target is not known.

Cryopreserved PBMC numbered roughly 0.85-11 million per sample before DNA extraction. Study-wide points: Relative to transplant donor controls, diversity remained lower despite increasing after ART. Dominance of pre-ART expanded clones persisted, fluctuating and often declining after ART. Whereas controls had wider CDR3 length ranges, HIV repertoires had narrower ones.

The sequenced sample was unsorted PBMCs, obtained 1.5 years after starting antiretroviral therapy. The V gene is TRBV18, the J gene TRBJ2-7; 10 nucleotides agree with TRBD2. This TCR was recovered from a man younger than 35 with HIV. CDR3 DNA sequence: TGTGCCAGCTCAGAACGTCAGCGGGAGGGACCCGCAGAATACTTC. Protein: CASSERQREGPAEYF.